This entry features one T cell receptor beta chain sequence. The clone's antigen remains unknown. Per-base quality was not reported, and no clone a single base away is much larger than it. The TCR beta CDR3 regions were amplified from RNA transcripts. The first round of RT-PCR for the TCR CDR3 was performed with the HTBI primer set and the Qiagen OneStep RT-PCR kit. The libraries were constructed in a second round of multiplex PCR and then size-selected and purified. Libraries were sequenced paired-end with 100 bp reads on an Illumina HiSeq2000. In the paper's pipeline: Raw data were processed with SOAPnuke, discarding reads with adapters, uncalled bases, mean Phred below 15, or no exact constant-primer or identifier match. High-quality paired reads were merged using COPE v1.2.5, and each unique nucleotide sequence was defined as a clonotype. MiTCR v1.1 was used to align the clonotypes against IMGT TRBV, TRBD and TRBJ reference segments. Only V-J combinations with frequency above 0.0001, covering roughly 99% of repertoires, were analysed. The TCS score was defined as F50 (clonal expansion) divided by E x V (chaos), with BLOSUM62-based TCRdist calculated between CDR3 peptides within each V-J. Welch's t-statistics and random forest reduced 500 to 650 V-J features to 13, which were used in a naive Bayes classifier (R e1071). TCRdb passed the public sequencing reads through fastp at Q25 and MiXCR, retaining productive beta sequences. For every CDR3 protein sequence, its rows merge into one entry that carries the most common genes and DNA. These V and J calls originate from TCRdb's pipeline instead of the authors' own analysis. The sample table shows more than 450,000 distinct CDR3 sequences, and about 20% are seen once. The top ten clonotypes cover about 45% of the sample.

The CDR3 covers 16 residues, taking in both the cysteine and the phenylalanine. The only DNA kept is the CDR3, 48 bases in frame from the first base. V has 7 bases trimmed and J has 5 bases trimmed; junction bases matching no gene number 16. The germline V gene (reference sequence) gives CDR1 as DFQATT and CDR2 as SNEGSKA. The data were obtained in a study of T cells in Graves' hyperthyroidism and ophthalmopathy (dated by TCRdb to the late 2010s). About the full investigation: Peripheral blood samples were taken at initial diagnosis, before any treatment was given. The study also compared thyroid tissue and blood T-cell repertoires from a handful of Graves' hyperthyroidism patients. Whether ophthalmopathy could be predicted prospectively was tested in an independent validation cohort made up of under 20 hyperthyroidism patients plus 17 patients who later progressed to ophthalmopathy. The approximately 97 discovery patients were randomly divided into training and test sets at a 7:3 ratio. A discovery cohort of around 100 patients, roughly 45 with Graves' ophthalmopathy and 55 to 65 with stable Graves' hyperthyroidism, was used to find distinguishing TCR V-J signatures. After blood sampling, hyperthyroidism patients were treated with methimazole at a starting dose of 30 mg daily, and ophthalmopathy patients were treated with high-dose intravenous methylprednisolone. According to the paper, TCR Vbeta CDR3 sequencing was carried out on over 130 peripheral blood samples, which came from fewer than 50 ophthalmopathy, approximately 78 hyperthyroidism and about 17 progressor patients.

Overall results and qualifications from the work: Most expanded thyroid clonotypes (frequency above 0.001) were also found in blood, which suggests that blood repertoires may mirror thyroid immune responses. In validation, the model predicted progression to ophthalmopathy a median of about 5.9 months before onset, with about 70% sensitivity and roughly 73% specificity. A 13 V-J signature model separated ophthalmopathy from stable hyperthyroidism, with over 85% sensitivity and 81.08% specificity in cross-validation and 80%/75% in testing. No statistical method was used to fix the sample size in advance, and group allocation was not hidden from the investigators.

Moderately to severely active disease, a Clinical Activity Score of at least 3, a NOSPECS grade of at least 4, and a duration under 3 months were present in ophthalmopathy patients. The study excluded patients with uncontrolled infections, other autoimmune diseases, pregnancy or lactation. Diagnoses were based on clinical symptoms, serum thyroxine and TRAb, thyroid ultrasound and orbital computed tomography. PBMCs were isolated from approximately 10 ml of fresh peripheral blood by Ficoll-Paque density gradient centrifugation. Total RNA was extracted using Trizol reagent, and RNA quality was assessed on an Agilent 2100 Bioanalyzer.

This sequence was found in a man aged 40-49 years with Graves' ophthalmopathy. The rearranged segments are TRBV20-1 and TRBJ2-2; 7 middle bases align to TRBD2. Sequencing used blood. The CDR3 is CSGQSVAGVRTGELFF. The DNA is TGCAGTGGACAATCTGTTGCGGGAGTGAGAACCGGGGAGCTGTTTTTT.